This TCR beta chain was recovered during a study of blood T cell repertoires in COVID-19. For the study at large: In each case, the material was cDNA or gDNA derived from T cells, B-cell-depleted T cells, or PBMCs.

The CDR3 totals 16 residues. V trimming: 7 bases; J trimming: 6 bases; junction bases outside the gene matches: 15. The germline V gene encodes CDR1 SGHTA and CDR2 FQGTGA. Assay used: immunoSEQ multiplex PCR; TCRdb lists only in-frame clones, some missing. The sample comprises about 170,000 clones, more than 65% of which are singletons, and roughly 11% rests with the top ten. Sequencing used peripheral blood. V and J are TRBV7-3 and TRBJ2-7; TRBD2 matches at 10 bases. This receptor was taken from a man aged 65 to 79 with active or convalescent COVID-19. In DNA, the CDR3 is TGTGCCAGCACACCTAGTCTGTGGCTAGCGGGAGCCGAGCAGTACTTC. It translates to CASTPSLWLAGAEQYF.